This TCR beta chain was identified during a study of blood T cell repertoires in COVID-19. Germline V lookup: CDR1 LNHDA, CDR2 SQIVND (reference sequence). The germline V and J ends were trimmed by 9 bases and 7 bases, with 15 bases remaining between them. This CDR3 has 12 residues. All recovered Cohort 3 donors got two negative PCRs, got clearance, or saw symptom resolution. Here immunoSEQ multiplex PCR was the method, and the copy in TCRdb shows in-frame clones only, minus some. The repertoire has roughly 160,000 clones, over 70% of them found once; the top ten carry 3% to 3.5%. Sequenced input: PBMCs or T cells enriched from blood (not recorded which). The genes are TRBV19 and TRBJ1-2; tentatively, D is TRBD1 (5 bases). The clonotype comes from a woman between 55 and 75 years old who had recovered from COVID-19. CDR3 loop: CASSTAFFGYTF. CDR3 sequence (DNA): TGTGCCAGCTCGACAGCGTTCTTTGGCTACACCTTC.